Each of the 25 T cell receptor beta chains below was sequenced from the same sample in a study of technical replicates of blood from a few donors. Generated by immunoSEQ multiplex PCR, the TCRdb table keeps only in-frame clones and is missing some. The data contain about 83,000 clones, approximately 96% of them singletons. Sequenced material: T cells isolated from PBMCs. These receptors were taken from a human donor in good health.

The V and J genes are TRBV29-1 and TRBJ2-7, with D possibly TRBD1 on 6 matching bases. This CDR3 region has 12 residues. Germline V gene sequence: CDR1 SQVTM, CDR2 ANQGSEA. With 1 base removed from V and 3 bases from J, the gap between germline ends came to 7 bases. CDR3 region: CSVEADSYEQYF. The CDR3 DNA follows: TGCAGCGTTGAAGCGGACAGCTACGAGCAGTACTTC.

The gene calls are TRBV18 and TRBJ1-1; D unclear. The CDR3 spans 13 residues. CDR1 and CDR2 (germline): KGHSH, LQKENI. The V gene lost 2 bases and the J gene lost 1 base, with 5 bases spanning the gap. CDR3 coding DNA: TGTGCCAGCTCACCAGCAGAGAACACTGAAGCTTTCTTT. It codes for CASSPAENTEAFF.

The V and J genes are TRBV19 and TRBJ2-5; D is possibly TRBD1 (5 bases). The ends were cut back, 3 bases at V and 1 base at J, with 9 bases in the middle. Germline loops: CDR1 LNHDA, CDR2 SQIVND (reference sequence). The CDR3 sequence is 14 residues long. The CDR3, as DNA: TGTGCCAGTAGTATCGGACACATCCAAGAGACCCAGTACTTC. Translating gives CASSIGHIQETQYF.

V and J are TRBV19 and TRBJ1-5; D is perhaps TRBD1 (5 bases). This CDR3 spans 20 amino acids. Trimming removed 2 bases from V and 0 bases from J, with 23 bases in between. The V gene's germline CDR1 is LNHDA and CDR2 SQIVND (reference sequence). The CDR3 region has the DNA TGTGCCAGTAGTATATGGGGCGGCAGTAAAAGGGGATATAGCAATCAGCCCCAGCATTTT. Its protein product is CASSIWGGSKRGYSNQPQHF.

V gene TRBV5-1 combines with J gene TRBJ1-1; weak D call: TRBD1 (5 bases). Trimming pared 4 bases from V and 0 bases from J, leaving 16 bases between. The CDR3 length is 16 residues. Germline assignment: CDR1 SGHRS and CDR2 YFSETQ. CDR3 loop: CASSVKVGGMNTEAFF. The CDR3 nucleotides read TGCGCCAGCAGCGTGAAGGTCGGGGGGATGAACACTGAAGCTTTCTTT.

The chain joins TRBV7-2 to TRBJ2-5; TRBD1 might be the D (5 bases). The germline V gene has CDR1 SGHTA and CDR2 FQGNSA. The CDR3 consists of 13 residues. V shed 1 base and J shed 4 bases, with 7 bases lying between them. The CDR3 is CASSLGRAETQYF. CDR3 nucleotide sequence: TGTGCCAGCAGCTTAGGCAGGGCAGAGACCCAGTACTTC.

The chain employs TRBV18 and TRBJ2-5; D is possibly TRBD1 (5 bases). V shed 3 bases and J shed 1 base, with 12 bases lying between them. The CDR3 runs to 15 residues. In germline, CDR1 is KGHSH, CDR2 LQKENI. CDR3 in amino acids: CASSPSVGLQETQYF. The CDR3 region has the DNA TGTGCCAGCTCACCGAGCGTGGGGCTCCAAGAGACCCAGTACTTC. Full variable domain (remainder filled in from reference TRBV18 and TRBJ2-5): NAGVMQNPRHLVRRRGQEARLRCSPMKGHSHVYWYRQLPEEGLKFMVYLQKENIIDESGMPKERFSAEFPKEGPSILRIQQVVRGDSAAYFCASSPSVGLQETQYFGPGTRLLVL.

The chain carries TRBV7-6 and TRBJ2-7; D not resolved. The germline V and J ends were trimmed by 1 base and 0 bases, with 16 bases remaining between them. CDR1 is SGHVS, CDR2 FNYEAQ, per germline. This CDR3 contains 17 residues. The CDR3 region has the DNA TGTGCCAGCAGCTTAGATTTCGAGACCCACAGCTCCTACGAGCAGTACTTC. Translated: CASSLDFETHSSYEQYF.

The genes are TRBV11-3 and TRBJ2-4; D is undetermined. CDR1 is SGHNT and CDR2 is YENEEA in the germline V gene. The length of the CDR3 is 12 residues. V was shortened by 0 bases and J by 9 bases, with 6 bases between the two germline ends. CDR3 amino acids: CASSLEPGIQYF. CDR3 nucleotide sequence: TGTGCCAGCAGCTTAGAACCAGGCATTCAGTACTTC. The variable domain in full, completed from reference TRBV11-3 and TRBJ2-4, reads EAGVVQSPRYKIIEKKQPVAFWCNPISGHNTLYWYLQNLGQGPELLIRYENEEAVDDSQLPKDRFSAERLKGVDSTLKIQPAELGDSAVYLCASSLEPGIQYFGAGTRLSVL.

The chain links TRBV27 to TRBJ2-7, with 9 bases fitting TRBD1. J gave up 3 bases and V 4 bases, and 7 bases lay outside the gene matches. This CDR3 is built from 15 residues. Germline V gene sequence: CDR1 MNHEY, CDR2 SMNVEV (reference sequence). The chain's CDR3 is CASSSWDRDIYEQYF. The CDR3 nucleotides are TGTGCCAGCAGTTCCTGGGACAGGGACATCTACGAGCAGTACTTC.

This chain joins TRBV29-1 and TRBJ2-3, with 10 bases matching TRBD2. With 6 bases clipped from V and 5 bases from J, the junction kept 2 bases outside the gene matches. The CDR3 sequence is 12 residues long. Germline loops: CDR1 SQVTM, CDR2 ANQGSEA. The CDR3: CSVRTSGDTQYF. DNA for the CDR3: TGCAGCGTGAGGACTAGCGGAGATACGCAGTATTTT.

Here the CDR3 reads CASSLEMGRSTDTQYF. The CDR3 region has the DNA TGCGCCAGCAGCTTGGAAATGGGGCGTAGCACAGATACGCAGTATTTT. The V call is TRBV5-1, the J call TRBJ2-3; tentatively, D is TRBD1 (5 bases). CDR1 and CDR2 (germline): SGHRS, YFSETQ. V lost 0 bases and J 0 bases, leaving 11 bases between the germline ends. This CDR3 has 16 residues.

This clone showed up just a few times. The J gene is TRBJ1-1, the V gene TRBV6-5; maybe TRBD1 (5 bases). Germline V gene sequence: CDR1 MNHEY, CDR2 SVGAGI. The CDR3 sequence is 12 residues long. V gave up 7 bases and J gave up 1 base, with 7 bases separating them. The chain's CDR3 is CASIDRNTEAFF. The CDR3 DNA reads TGTGCCAGCATAGACAGGAACACTGAAGCTTTCTTT.

A few counts support this clone. J is TRBJ2-5 and V is TRBV5-1, with TRBD2 matching over 11 bases. The V and J ends lost 1 base and 7 bases, in that order; junction bases with no gene match: 12. The CDR3 is made up of 17 amino acids. Germline V gives CDR1 SGHRS, CDR2 YFSETQ. The CDR3 DNA sequence: TGCGCCAGCAGCTTGATCCTAGCGGGAGGAAAGGTTGGGACCCAGTACTTC. Its translation: CASSLILAGGKVGTQYF.

The chain recombines TRBV27 with TRBJ1-5; D unclear. The V gene's germline CDR1 is MNHEY and CDR2 SMNVEV (reference sequence). The CDR3 extends over 14 amino acids. Trimming pared 3 bases from V and 11 bases from J, leaving 17 bases between. As DNA, the CDR3 is TGTGCCAGCAGTTTGGGAGGGCCCAGCAGGACCCAGCATTTT. Translation: CASSLGGPSRTQHF.

CDR3 amino acids: CASSFAGGRTDTQYF. The CDR3 DNA is TGTGCCAGCAGCTTTGCGGGAGGTCGCACAGATACGCAGTATTTT. The chain is built from TRBV7-3 and TRBJ2-3; 8 nucleotides match TRBD2. V shed 3 bases and J 1 base; nucleotides not matched to a gene: 3. CDR3 length equals 15 residues. From germline, CDR1 is SGHTA and CDR2 FQGTGA.

A remark on this clone: At one end, the junction sequence differs from germline, possibly due to a read error. V is TRBV11-2 and J is TRBJ1-4; D is perhaps TRBD1 (6 bases). The CDR3 has 14 amino acids. Looked up from germline, CDR1 is SGHAT and CDR2 is FQNNGV. As DNA, the CDR3 is TGTGCCAGCAGTTTAGGGGGGGAGTCTGAAAAACTGTTTTTT. Translation: CASSLGGESEKLFF.

The chain joins TRBV9 to TRBJ1-2; tentative D call: TRBD1 (5 bases). Trimming removed 6 bases at V and 3 bases at J, with 12 bases between. This CDR3 is 13 amino acids long. The V gene's germline CDR1 is SGDLS and CDR2 YYNGEE. DNA of the CDR3: TGTGCCAGCAATCGGGGGGAGCACTATGGCTACACCTTC. It codes for CASNRGEHYGYTF.

This sequence joins TRBV5-1 and TRBJ2-1; TRBD2 matches at 8 bases. This CDR3 comprises 14 residues. Germline CDR1 and CDR2: SGHRS and YFSETQ. Trimming removed 6 bases from V and 4 bases from J; junction bases left unmatched: 6. DNA for the CDR3: TGCGCCAGCAAAGCTAGCGGGCTTTACAATGAGCAGTTCTTC. Amino acid sequence: CASKASGLYNEQFF.

V usage is TRBV18 and J usage is TRBJ2-7; 9 nucleotides agree with TRBD1. Germline V gives CDR1 KGHSH, CDR2 LQKENI. The CDR3 is 14 amino acids. The J segment lost 3 bases and the V segment lost 3 bases, leaving 3 bases of the junction unmatched. CDR3 residues: CASSPRDRVYEQYF. The CDR3 DNA is TGTGCCAGCTCACCCCGGGACAGGGTCTACGAGCAGTACTTC.

The chain has TRBV27 and TRBJ2-7, with D perhaps matching TRBD1 (5 bases). The CDR3 is 14 amino acids. Trimming took off 2 bases at V and 3 bases at J, with 11 bases between the two ends. Germline V lookup: CDR1 MNHEY, CDR2 SMNVEV (reference sequence). The CDR3 here is CASSLNSRGYEQYF. CDR3 sequence (DNA): TGTGCCAGCAGTTTAAATAGTAGGGGCTACGAGCAGTACTTC.

The V call is TRBV9, the J call TRBJ2-1; D call uncertain. Germline CDR1 reads SGDLS; CDR2 reads YYNGEE. Trimming pared 3 bases from V and 0 bases from J, leaving 10 bases between. The CDR3 runs to 15 residues. CDR3 amino acids: CASSAPRSSYNEQFF. CDR3 bases: TGTGCCAGCAGCGCTCCACGGAGCTCCTACAATGAGCAGTTCTTC.

The genes are TRBV7-3 and TRBJ2-2; 7 nucleotides align to TRBD2. This CDR3 is built from 16 residues. Germline V lookup: CDR1 SGHTA, CDR2 FQGTGA. V lost 5 bases and J lost 5; bases outside the gene matches: 11. The CDR3 DNA reads as TGTGCCAGCAGCCTCCGGGACTATAGATCAACCGGGGAGCTGTTTTTT. It encodes CASSLRDYRSTGELFF.

The rearrangement uses TRBV11-3 and TRBJ2-7; D unresolved. CDR1 is SGHNT and CDR2 is YENEEA in the germline V gene. Trimming shortened V by 5 bases and J by 0 bases, and 5 bases separated the two germline ends. The CDR3 spans 12 residues. The CDR3, as DNA: TGTGCCAGCAGCCCAAACTCCTACGAGCAGTACTTC. Encoded protein: CASSPNSYEQYF.

The V call is TRBV7-9, the J call TRBJ1-1, with 7 bases lining up with TRBD1. V was pared by 5 bases and J by 4 bases, with 4 bases of the junction left unmatched. CDR3 length equals 13 residues. Germline values: CDR1 SEHNR, CDR2 FQNEAQ (reference sequence). The CDR3 DNA follows: TGTGCCAGCAGCAAGGGACAGTTCACTGAAGCTTTCTTT. Translated, it gives CASSKGQFTEAFF. The full variable domain, with the rest looked up from reference TRBV7-9 and TRBJ1-1, is DTGVSQNPRHKITKRGQNVTFRCDPISEHNRLYWYRQTLGQGPEFLTYFQNEAQLEKSRLLSDRFSAERPKGSFSTLEIQRTEQGDSAMYLCASSKGQFTEAFFGQGTRLTVV.